A single T cell receptor beta chain is shown here with its context. This clone's antigen is unknown. No base quality values were provided; no much bigger clone lies one nucleotide off. This sample was taken from a study of cytomegalovirus exposure and HLA in healthy donors (dated by TCRdb to about 2017). With regard to the full study: An earlier analysis of approximately 590 of the donors reported 250 to 300 Gb of sequence data and some 100 million unique TCR beta sequences from 150 million to 200 million T cells. An early release that covered fewer than 750 HLA-typed donors contained around 300 gigabases of sequencing data and tens of millions of unique TCR sequences. Of the 300 to 400 genotyped donors, roughly 85% fell in the genetic ancestry cluster associated with self-reported Caucasian donors. The study was designed to test whether signatures of past pathogen exposure could be identified by cataloging public T cell receptors. Using immunosequencing, the study profiled T cell repertoires from 666 subjects and related those repertoires to cytomegalovirus serostatus. In addition to the first cohort of 650 to 750 subjects, a separate validation cohort of approximately 130 different subjects was used. The study combined high-throughput TCR immunosequencing, statistical association of individual TCRs with disease status, and machine learning to predict cytomegalovirus infection status. A later analysis re-examined previously published TCR beta repertoires from around 670 donors and added high-resolution HLA genotyping to investigate patterns of TCR occurrence. The later analysis used no new phenotypic data to find candidate immune exposures, relying instead on TCR beta sequences and their occurrence across donors. An earlier analysis of several hundred of the donors applied high-throughput TCR beta sequencing to assess whether each TCR beta V gene segment acted as functional or pseudogenic. Donor age, sex, ethnicity and CMV serostatus were collected together with the repertoire data. Genome-wide SNP genotypes for about three fifths of the 666 donors were used in a later genetic analysis, which treated that subset as a discovery cohort. Every discovery cohort repertoire had been produced on one sequencing platform. HLA typing included class I and class II loci at four-digit resolution. The number of typed donors differed by locus: about 629-630 for A, B, C, DRB1 and DQB1; approximately 530 for DQA1; around 580 for DPA1; and about 450 for DPB1. Roughly 5 DR-DQ haplotypes were handled as single units for association and clustering, since linkage in the cohort was strong. Among approximately 370 genotyped donors of the cohort, an average of about 220,000 unique TCR beta nucleotide sequences was sequenced per donor, of which 15% to 20% were non-productive. Results and caveats for the whole study, not just this receptor: The authors suggested that the approach could potentially be generalized to other disease states and immunological phenotypes. A few of the identified cytomegalovirus-associated TCR beta chains were confirmed in vitro to be specific for cytomegalovirus antigens. Because counts were too low, some 16 rarely observed V segments, including chromosome 9 orphons, were excluded from the earlier analysis of under 650 of the donors. A further reported finding was that TCR beta sequences accurately predicted the HLA-A and HLA-B alleles for most subjects in the first cohort. Only TCR beta chains were sequenced in this cohort, and the absence of alpha or paired-chain data limited detectable features. The study gave a list of about 150 TCR beta chains associated with cytomegalovirus. The only immune exposure information available for the cohort was CMV serostatus. In a later analysis, around 17,000 TCR beta sequences were associated with specific HLA alleles at a false discovery rate of 0.05. A later analysis found that HLA-associated TCR beta chains were more clonally expanded and had lower generation probabilities than equally common non-associated chains. Strong co-occurrence of HLA alleles, especially DR and DQ, made assigning TCR associations to individual alleles difficult. Cytomegalovirus status was reported to be diagnosed by the classifier with high specificity and sensitivity in both the original and validation cohorts. In a later analysis, the rate of TCR association differed among HLA loci, with DRB1 alleles having the most associated TCRs and HLA-C alleles having the fewest. A cluster of highly shared sequence variants was judged likely to be a technical artifact of the sequencing pipeline. According to a later analysis, parvovirus B19, influenza, CMV and Epstein-Barr virus appeared linked to several top co-occurrence clusters. Linkage disequilibrium might explain the correlated functional status among segregating V segments, but an unknown experimental factor could not be ruled out. According to a later genetic analysis, donors in an Asian-associated ancestry cluster had fewer N-insertions in productive TCRs than the roughly 670-donor mean. Because some donors lacked HLA typing at each locus, the association tests relied only on the typed subset. Some IMGT-functional V segments, including TRBV6-2 and TRBV6-3, could not be told apart with the 87-base-pair reads, so those segments were excluded. In a later genetic analysis, a missense DCLRE1C variant was associated with V-gene and J-gene trimming of TCR beta chains, and the association was replicated in an independent cohort. A later analysis found that most CMV-associated TCR beta chains appeared HLA-restricted, with HLA associations seemingly driven largely by CMV exposure. Most TCR sequences were observed very rarely across donors, whereas some public TCRs were present in many individuals. The presence/absence analyses assumed that sequencing depth was roughly uniform across donors, and that assumption may not be true. An earlier analysis of some 560 of the donors showed that most TCR beta V segments appeared in productive rearrangements either about 87% or about 30% of the time, which broadly matched IMGT annotations.

The cohort consisted of some 670 healthy bone marrow donors. At the time of sampling, all cohort members were nominally healthy, though unrecorded immune exposures were likely present. The donor was CMV seronegative and belonged to the group of over 300 seronegative cohort members. A peripheral blood sample was provided by each donor, and peripheral blood mononuclear cells were used for TCR beta sequencing. The Qiagen DNeasy Blood Extraction Kit was used to extract genomic DNA from the blood cell samples. The library was generated by the immunoSEQ multiplex PCR assay. The multiplex PCR relied on a mix of 60 forward primers for TCR Vbeta segments and 13 reverse primers for TCR Jbeta segments. The CDR3 region of rearranged TCR beta genes was amplified from genomic DNA with a multiplex PCR assay. The Illumina HiSeq System was used to sequence the amplified TCR beta libraries as 87-base-pair reads. As for the authors' bioinformatics: Across the roughly 600 repertoires, a later analysis counted roughly 77 million unique TCR beta chains, around 11 million of which were shared by at least two donors. Raw reads were error-corrected and collapsed into unique sequences by a nearest-neighbor algorithm in which closely related sequences were merged to remove PCR and sequencing errors. To assign V, D and J gene segments, CDR3 sequences were aligned to IMGT reference sequences. For a sequence to be retained, at least a six-nucleotide match to both a V gene segment and a J gene segment was required. Rearrangements were called productive when the CDR3 lacked stop codons and stayed in frame with V and J; all others were non-productive. CDR3 was defined according to IMGT convention as the region running from the second conserved V-encoded cysteine to the conserved J-encoded phenylalanine. Sequences without an unambiguous match to a single V gene segment were excluded from the earlier analysis of about 600 of the donors. An earlier analysis of some 610 of the donors called V segments functional above 56.7% productive rearrangements and segregating when the between-donor standard deviation exceeded 5%. To diagnose cytomegalovirus status from the catalog of TCR beta chain sequences, a statistical classification framework was built. A later analysis assigned V and J genes by comparing TCR nucleotide sequences with IMGT/GENE-DB human TR gene sequences. Using the TCRdist pipeline, a later analysis assigned CDR3 sequences along with most-parsimonious VDJ recombination scenarios. In a later analysis, each TCR beta chain was defined by its CDR3 amino acid sequence together with its V-gene family, and reads lacking a unique V-gene family were excluded. To address suspected cross-contamination and a sequencing artifact, a later analysis removed 450 to 700 highly shared, low-generation-probability nucleotide sequences. A later analysis calculated a clonal expansion index for each public chain from normalized within-repertoire ranks of inferred template counts. Generation probabilities in a later analysis came from a VDJ recombination model fitted to out-of-frame rearrangements, and those results were checked against IGoR. In a later analysis, hypergeometric tests were used to score TCR-TCR, TCR-HLA and TCR-CMV co-occurrence, with a repertoire-size bias correction applied to TCR pairs. A later analysis estimated false discovery rates by permuting HLA or CMV assignments 20 times. In a later analysis, co-occurring TCRs were grouped using DBSCAN, and TCRdist sequence similarity was added for clustering within HLA-allele-positive subsets. Co-occurrence clustering excluded repertoires with fewer than 30,000 or more than 120,000 public chains, plus five with anomalous nucleotide sharing. Held by TCRdb, this immuneACCESS table contains in-frame sequences only and omits some clones. Under half of the omission traces to an unresolved V gene where checked; the cause of the rest is unknown. D and trimming come from the DNA, and the V and J calls and clone size come from that table. This sample has 95,000 to 150,000 clones in its table, and over 60% of those were observed once. Less than 2% of the sample belongs to the ten largest clones.

From the germline V gene (reference sequence), CDR1 is SEHNR and CDR2 is FQNEAQ. Trimming removed 5 bases from V and 2 bases from J; the gene matches leave 8 bases unexplained. The CDR3 spans 17 residues, from the cysteine through the phenylalanine. The retained sequence is limited to the CDR3, 51 bases, with the frame set at the first base. The chain is assembled from TRBV7-9 and TRBJ2-2, and 10 junction bases match TRBD2. The TCR was taken from a man between 50 and 59 years old in good health and CMV-seronegative. Specimen: PBMCs. The sequence in DNA is TGTGCCAGCAGCCCTAGACTAGCGGGCCTTAACACCGGGGAGCTGTTTTTT. Its protein is CASSPRLAGLNTGELFF.